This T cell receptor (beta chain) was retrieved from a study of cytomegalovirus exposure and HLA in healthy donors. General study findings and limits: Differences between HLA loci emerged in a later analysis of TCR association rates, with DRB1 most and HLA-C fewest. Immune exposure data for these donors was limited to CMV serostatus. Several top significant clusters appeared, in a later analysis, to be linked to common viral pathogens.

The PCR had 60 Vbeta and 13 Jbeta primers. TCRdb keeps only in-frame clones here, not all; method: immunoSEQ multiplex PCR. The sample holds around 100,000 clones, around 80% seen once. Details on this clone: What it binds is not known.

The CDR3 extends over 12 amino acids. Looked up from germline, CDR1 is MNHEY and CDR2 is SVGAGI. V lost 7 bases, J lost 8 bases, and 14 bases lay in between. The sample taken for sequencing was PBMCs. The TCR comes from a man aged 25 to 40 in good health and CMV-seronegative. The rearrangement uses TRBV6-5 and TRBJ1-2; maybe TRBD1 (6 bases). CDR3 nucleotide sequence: TGTGCCAGCACCCGGACAGAGGAAGGCTACACCTTC. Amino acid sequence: CASTRTEEGYTF.